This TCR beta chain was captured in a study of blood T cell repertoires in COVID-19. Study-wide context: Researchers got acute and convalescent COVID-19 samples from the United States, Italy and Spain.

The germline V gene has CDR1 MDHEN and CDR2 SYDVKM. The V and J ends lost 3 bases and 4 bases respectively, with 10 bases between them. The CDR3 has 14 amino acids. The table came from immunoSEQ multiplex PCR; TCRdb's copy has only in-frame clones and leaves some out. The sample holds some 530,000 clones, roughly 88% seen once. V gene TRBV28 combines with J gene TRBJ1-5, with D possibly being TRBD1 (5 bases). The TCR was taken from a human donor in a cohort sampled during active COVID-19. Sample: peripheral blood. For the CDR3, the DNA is TGTGCCAGCAGTTTGGGGCAGTTTAATCAGCCCCAGCATTTT. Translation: CASSLGQFNQPQHF.